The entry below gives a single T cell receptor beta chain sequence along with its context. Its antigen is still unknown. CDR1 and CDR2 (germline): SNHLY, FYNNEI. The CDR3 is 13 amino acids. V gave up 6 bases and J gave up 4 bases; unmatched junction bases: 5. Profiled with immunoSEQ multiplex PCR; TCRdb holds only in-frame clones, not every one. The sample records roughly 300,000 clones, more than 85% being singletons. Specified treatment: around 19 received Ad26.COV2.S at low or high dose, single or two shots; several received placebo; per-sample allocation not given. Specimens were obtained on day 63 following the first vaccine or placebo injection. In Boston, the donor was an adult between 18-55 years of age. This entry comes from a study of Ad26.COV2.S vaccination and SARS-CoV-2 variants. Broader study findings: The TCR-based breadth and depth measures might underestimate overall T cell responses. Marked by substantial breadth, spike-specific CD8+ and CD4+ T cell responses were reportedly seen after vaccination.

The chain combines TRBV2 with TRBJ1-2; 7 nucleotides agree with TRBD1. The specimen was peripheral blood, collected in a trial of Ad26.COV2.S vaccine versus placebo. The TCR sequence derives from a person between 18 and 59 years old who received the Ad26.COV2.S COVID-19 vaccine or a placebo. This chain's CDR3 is CASRAQGVYGYTF. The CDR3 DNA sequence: TGTGCCAGCAGGGCGCAGGGGGTCTATGGCTACACCTTC.